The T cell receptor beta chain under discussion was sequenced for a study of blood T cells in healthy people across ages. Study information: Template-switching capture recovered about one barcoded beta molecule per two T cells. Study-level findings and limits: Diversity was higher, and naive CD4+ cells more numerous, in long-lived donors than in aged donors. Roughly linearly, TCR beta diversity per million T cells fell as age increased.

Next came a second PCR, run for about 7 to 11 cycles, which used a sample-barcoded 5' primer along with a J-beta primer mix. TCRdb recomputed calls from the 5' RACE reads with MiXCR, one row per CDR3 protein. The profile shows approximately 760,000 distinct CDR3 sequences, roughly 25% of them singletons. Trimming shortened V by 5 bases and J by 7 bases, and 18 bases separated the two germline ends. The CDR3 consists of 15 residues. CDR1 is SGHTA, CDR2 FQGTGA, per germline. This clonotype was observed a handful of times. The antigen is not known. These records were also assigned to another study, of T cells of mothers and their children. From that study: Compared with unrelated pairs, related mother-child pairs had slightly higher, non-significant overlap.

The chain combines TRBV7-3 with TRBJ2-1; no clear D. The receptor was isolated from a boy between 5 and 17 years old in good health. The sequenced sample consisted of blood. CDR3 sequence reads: CASSPTGLSLNEQFF. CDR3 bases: TGTGCCAGCAGCCCCACCGGCTTGAGCCTTAATGAGCAGTTCTTC.